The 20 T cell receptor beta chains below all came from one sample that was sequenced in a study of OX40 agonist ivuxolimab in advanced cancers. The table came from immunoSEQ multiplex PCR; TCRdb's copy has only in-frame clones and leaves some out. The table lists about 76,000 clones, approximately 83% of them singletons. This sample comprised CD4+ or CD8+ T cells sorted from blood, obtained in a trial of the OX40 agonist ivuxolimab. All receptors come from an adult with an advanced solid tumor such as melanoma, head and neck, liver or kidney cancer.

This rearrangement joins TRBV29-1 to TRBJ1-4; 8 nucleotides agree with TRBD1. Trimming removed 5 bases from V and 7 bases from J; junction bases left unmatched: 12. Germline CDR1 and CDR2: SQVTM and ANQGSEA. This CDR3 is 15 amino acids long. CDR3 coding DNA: TGCAGCGTTCAGACAGGGGCGGCAAGTGTTGAAAAACTGTTTTTT. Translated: CSVQTGAASVEKLFF.

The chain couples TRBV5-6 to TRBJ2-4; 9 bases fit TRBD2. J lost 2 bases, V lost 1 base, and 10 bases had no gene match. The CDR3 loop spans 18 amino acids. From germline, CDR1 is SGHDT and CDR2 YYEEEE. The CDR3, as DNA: TGTGCCAGCAGCTTGCTTAAGAGTAGCGGGGGATCCAAAAACATTCAGTACTTC. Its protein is CASSLLKSSGGSKNIQYF.

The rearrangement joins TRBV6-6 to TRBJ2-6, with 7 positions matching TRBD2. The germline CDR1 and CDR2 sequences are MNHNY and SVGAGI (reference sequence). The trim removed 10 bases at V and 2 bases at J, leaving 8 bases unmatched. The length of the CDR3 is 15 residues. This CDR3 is CATTGGTPGANVLTF. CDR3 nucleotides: TGTGCCACGACGGGGGGAACGCCTGGGGCCAACGTCCTGACTTTC.

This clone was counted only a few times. DNA of the CDR3: TGTGCCAGCAGCTTACGGGGAATATTGGACTATGGCTACACCTTC. Translated, it gives CASSLRGILDYGYTF. V is TRBV5-8 and J is TRBJ1-2; no clear D. The ends were cut back, 2 bases at V and 3 bases at J, with 14 bases in the middle. The CDR3 runs 15 residues. Germline CDR1 and CDR2: SGHTS and YDEGEE.

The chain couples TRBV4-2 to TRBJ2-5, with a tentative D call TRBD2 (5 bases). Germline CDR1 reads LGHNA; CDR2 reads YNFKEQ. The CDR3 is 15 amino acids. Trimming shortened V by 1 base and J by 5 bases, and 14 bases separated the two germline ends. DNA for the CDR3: TGTGCCAGCAGCCAAGCCGGGAAAGCCTCCGAGACCCAGTACTTC. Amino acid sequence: CASSQAGKASETQYF.

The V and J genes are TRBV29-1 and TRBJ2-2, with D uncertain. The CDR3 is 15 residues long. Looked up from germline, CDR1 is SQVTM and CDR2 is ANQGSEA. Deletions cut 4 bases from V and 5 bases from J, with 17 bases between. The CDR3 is CSVGWALGRTGELFF. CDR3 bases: TGCAGCGTTGGTTGGGCGCTCGGTCGTACCGGGGAGCTGTTTTTT.

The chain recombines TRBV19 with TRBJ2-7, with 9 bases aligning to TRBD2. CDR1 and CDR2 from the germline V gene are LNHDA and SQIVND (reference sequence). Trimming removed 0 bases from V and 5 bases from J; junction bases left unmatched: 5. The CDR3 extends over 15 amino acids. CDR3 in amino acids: CASSIESGRRDEQYF. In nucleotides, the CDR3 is TGTGCCAGTAGTATAGAGAGCGGGAGGCGGGACGAGCAGTACTTC.

The CDR3 bases are TGTGCCAGCAGCCAAGGCGAGCGAGACTCCTACGAGCAGTACTTC. Amino acids: CASSQGERDSYEQYF. The chain combines TRBV4-2 with TRBJ2-7; D unclear. Germline CDR1 reads LGHNA; CDR2 reads YNFKEQ. The germline V and J ends were trimmed by 1 base and 0 bases, with 10 bases remaining between them. CDR3 length: 15 residues.

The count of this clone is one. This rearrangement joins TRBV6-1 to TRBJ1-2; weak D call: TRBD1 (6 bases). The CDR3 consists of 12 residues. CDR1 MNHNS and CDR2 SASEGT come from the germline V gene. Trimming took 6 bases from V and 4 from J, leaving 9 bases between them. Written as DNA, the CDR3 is TGTGCCAGCAGGGACAGCGTCTATGGCTACACCTTC. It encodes CASRDSVYGYTF.

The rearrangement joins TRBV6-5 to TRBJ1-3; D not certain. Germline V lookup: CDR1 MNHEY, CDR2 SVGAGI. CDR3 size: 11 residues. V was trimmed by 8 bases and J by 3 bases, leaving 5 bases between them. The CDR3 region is CASRGGNTIYF. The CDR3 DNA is TGTGCCAGCCGGGGTGGAAACACCATATATTTT.

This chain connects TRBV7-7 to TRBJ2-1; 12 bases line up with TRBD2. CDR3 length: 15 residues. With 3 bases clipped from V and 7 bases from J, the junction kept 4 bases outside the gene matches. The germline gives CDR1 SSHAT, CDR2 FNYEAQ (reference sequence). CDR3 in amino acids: CASSLGLAGGNEQFF. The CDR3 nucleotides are TGTGCCAGCAGCTTGGGACTAGCGGGTGGTAATGAGCAGTTCTTC. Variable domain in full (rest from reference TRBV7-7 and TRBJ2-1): GAGVSQSPRYKVTKRGQDVTLRCDPISSHATLYWYQQALGQGPEFLTYFNYEAQPDKSGLPSDRFSAERPEGSISTLTIQRTEQRDSAMYRCASSLGLAGGNEQFFGPGTRLTVL.

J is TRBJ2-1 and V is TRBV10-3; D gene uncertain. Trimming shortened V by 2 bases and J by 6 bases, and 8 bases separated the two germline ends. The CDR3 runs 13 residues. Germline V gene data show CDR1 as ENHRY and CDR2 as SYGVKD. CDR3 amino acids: CAISEENGNEQFF. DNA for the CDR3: TGTGCCATCAGTGAGGAAAATGGCAATGAGCAGTTCTTC.

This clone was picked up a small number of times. The DNA of the CDR3 is TGTGCCAGCAGTTTTAGGAACAGGGGCCGGAATGAGCAGTTCTTC. This encodes CASSFRNRGRNEQFF. V usage is TRBV28 and J usage is TRBJ2-1; 7 bases agree with TRBD1. CDR1 and CDR2 from the germline V gene are MDHEN and SYDVKM. Trimming cost V 3 bases and J 7 bases; bases outside gene matches: 9. The CDR3 spans 15 residues.

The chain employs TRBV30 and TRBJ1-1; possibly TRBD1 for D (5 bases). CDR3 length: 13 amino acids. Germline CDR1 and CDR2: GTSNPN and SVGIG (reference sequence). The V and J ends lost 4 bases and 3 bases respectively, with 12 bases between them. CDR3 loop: CAWKRGTHTEAFF. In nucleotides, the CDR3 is TGTGCCTGGAAAAGGGGAACTCACACTGAAGCTTTCTTT. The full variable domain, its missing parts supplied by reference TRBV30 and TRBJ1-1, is SQTIHQWPATLVQPVGSPLSLECTVEGTSNPNLYWYRQAAGRGLQLLFYSVGIGQISSEVPQNLSASRPQDRQFILSSKKLLLSDSGFYLCAWKRGTHTEAFFGQGTRLTVV.

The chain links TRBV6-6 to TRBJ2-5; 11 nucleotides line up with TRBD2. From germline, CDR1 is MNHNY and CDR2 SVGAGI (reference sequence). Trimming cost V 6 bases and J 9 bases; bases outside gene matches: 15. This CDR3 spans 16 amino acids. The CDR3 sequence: CASSYPSTSGSRAQYF. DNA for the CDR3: TGTGCCAGCAGCTACCCGTCAACTAGCGGGAGTAGGGCCCAGTACTTC.

CDR3 in amino acids: CASSPPSYGYYEQYF. CDR3 DNA sequence: TGTGCCAGCTCACCACCGTCCTACGGATACTACGAGCAGTACTTC. The V and J genes are TRBV18 and TRBJ2-7; D gene uncertain. Between the trimmed V and J ends, which lost 0 bases and 3 bases, there was a span of 12 bases. The CDR3 has 15 amino acids. Germline V gene data show CDR1 as KGHSH and CDR2 as LQKENI.

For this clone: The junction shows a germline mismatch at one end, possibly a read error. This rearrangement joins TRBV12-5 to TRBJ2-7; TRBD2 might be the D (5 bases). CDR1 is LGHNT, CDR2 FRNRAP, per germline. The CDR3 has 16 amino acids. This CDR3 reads CASVLEVPYKGYEQYF. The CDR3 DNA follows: TGTGCTAGTGTTTTGGAGGTCCCTTACAAAGGCTACGAGCAGTACTTC.

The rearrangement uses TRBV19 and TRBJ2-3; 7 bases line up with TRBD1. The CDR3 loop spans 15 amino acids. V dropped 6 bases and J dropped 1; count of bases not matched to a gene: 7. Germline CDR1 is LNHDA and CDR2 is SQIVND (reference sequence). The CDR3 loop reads CASRVGGAGTDTQYF. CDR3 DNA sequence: TGTGCCAGTAGGGTAGGGGGCGCCGGCACAGATACGCAGTATTTT.

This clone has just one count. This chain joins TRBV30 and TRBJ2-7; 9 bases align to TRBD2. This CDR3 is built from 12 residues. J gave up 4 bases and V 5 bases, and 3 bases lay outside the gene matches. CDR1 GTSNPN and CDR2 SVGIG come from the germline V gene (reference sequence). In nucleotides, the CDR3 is TGTGCCTGGCGGCGGGAGGGGTACGAGCAGTACTTC. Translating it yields CAWRREGYEQYF.

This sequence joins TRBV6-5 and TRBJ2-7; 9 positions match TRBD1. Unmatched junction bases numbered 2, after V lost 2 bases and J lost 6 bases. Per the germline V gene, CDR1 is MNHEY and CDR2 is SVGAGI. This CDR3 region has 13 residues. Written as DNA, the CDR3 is TGTGCCAGCAGTTACACGACAGGGGGCGAGCAGTACTTC. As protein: CASSYTTGGEQYF.